Presented here are 20 T cell receptor beta chains from one specimen sequenced in a study of T cells after yellow fever vaccination. TCRdb called the 5' RACE reads again in MiXCR, with one record for every CDR3 protein. Among over 300,000 distinct CDR3 sequences listed, around 7.3% were seen once. Sample: PBMCs, taken approximately 40 days after the first yellow fever vaccination. The receptor set was obtained from a man younger than 35 who received the YFV17D yellow fever vaccine.

There are a few counts of this clonotype. The rearrangement joins TRBV12-3 or TRBV12-4 to TRBJ2-7; perhaps TRBD2 as D (6 bases). V was trimmed by 6 bases and J by 4 bases, leaving 16 bases between them. The length of the CDR3 is 14 residues. This CDR3 is CASSGTSALYEQYF. The CDR3 region has the DNA TGTGCCAGCAGCGGGACTTCGGCATTATACGAGCAGTACTTC.

This clonotype was detected only a few times. V gene TRBV5-1 combines with J gene TRBJ1-6; D perhaps matches TRBD1 (6 bases). Germline CDR1 and CDR2: SGHRS and YFSETQ. V lost 0 bases and J 10 bases, leaving 17 bases between the germline ends. CDR3 length: 16 amino acids. The CDR3 protein is CASSLDGGGPGSPLHF. In DNA form, the CDR3 reads TGCGCCAGCAGCTTGGATGGCGGGGGGCCTGGGTCACCCCTCCACTTT.

This clonotype showed up just a few times. The genes are TRBV12-3 or TRBV12-4 and TRBJ2-7; weak D call: TRBD2 (5 bases). Trimming shortened V by 4 bases and J by 0 bases, and 10 bases separated the two germline ends. This CDR3 has 14 amino acids. The chain's CDR3 is CASSYRAGSYEQYF. CDR3 DNA sequence: TGTGCCAGCAGTTATAGGGCGGGCTCCTACGAGCAGTACTTC.

The chain couples TRBV9 to TRBJ1-2; D might be TRBD1 (6 bases). Germline CDR1 is SGDLS and CDR2 is YYNGEE. The CDR3 consists of 14 residues. Trimming took off 4 bases at V and 6 bases at J, with 16 bases between the two ends. Written as DNA, the CDR3 is TGTGCCAGCAGCCATACAGGGATAGAAAATGGCTACACCTTC. Translating it yields CASSHTGIENGYTF.

This clonotype was detected many times. The CDR3 nucleotides read TGTGCCAGCAGTTACTCGGGGGGGTCCTACAATGAGCAGTTCTTC. Translation: CASSYSGGSYNEQFF. V usage is TRBV6-5 and J usage is TRBJ2-1; 7 bases are shared with TRBD2. The CDR3 has 15 amino acids. Germline assignment: CDR1 MNHEY and CDR2 SVGAGI. The V and J ends lost 0 bases and 1 base, in that order; junction bases with no gene match: 0.

V and J are TRBV23-1 and TRBJ2-3; perhaps TRBD1 as D (5 bases). TRBV23-1 qualifies as an ORF whose function is uncertain. The CDR3 runs 16 residues. V dropped 6 bases and J dropped 1 base, with 17 bases sitting between them. CDR3 protein: CASSPPRGWGTDTQYF. The CDR3 DNA sequence: TGCGCCAGCAGCCCACCTAGGGGATGGGGCACAGATACGCAGTATTTT.

The chain couples TRBV5-1 to TRBJ1-2; 9 bases are shared with TRBD1. The CDR3 totals 16 residues. J was trimmed by 6 bases and V by 4 bases; bases with no gene match: 13. Germline V gene data show CDR1 as SGHRS and CDR2 as YFSETQ. As DNA, the CDR3 is TGCGCCAGCAGCATTGGTAATGGACAGGGGAGGGATGGCTACACCTTC. Protein: CASSIGNGQGRDGYTF.

At least ten counts were recorded for this clonotype. This rearrangement joins TRBV5-1 to TRBJ2-7, with D possibly matching TRBD1 (5 bases). The germline gives CDR1 SGHRS, CDR2 YFSETQ. Trimming removed 2 bases from V and 6 bases from J, with 9 bases in between. The CDR3 is 12 residues long. The CDR3 nucleotides are TGCGCCAGCAGCTTAGCAGGGTCCGAGCAGTACTTC. Its protein is CASSLAGSEQYF. Based on the CDR3 plus reference TRBV5-1 and TRBJ2-7, the full variable domain is KAGVTQTPRYLIKTRGQQVTLSCSPISGHRSVSWYQQTPGQGLQFLFEYFSETQRNKGNFPGRFSGRQFSNSRSEMNVSTLELGDSALYLCASSLAGSEQYFGPGTRLTVT.

This clonotype was observed many times. DNA of the CDR3: TGCGCCAGCAGCTCCCGAGGCAGCTCCTACAATGAGCAGTTCTTC. Translating it yields CASSSRGSSYNEQFF. V and J are TRBV4-3 and TRBJ2-1; D uncertain. V was cut by 5 bases and J by 0 bases, with 11 bases left in between. The germline gives CDR1 LGHNA, CDR2 YSLEER. The CDR3 is 15 amino acids.

J is TRBJ1-1 and V is TRBV12-3 or TRBV12-4, with D perhaps TRBD1 (6 bases). V was clipped by 5 bases and J by 4 bases, with 11 bases between them. CDR3 length equals 13 residues. Here the CDR3 DNA reads TGTGCCAGCAGTACAGGGTTAGGCACTGAAGCTTTCTTT. The encoded protein is CASSTGLGTEAFF.

V is TRBV24-1 and J is TRBJ2-1; D possibly corresponds to TRBD2 (6 bases). The CDR3 is 14 amino acids. From germline, CDR1 is KGHDR and CDR2 SFDVKD. The germline V and J ends were trimmed by 4 bases and 7 bases, with 13 bases remaining between them. The CDR3 coding sequence is TGTGCCACCAGTGAGCCGGACTACCCAAATGAGCAGTTCTTC. Residues: CATSEPDYPNEQFF.

This clonotype was counted at least ten times. The chain recombines TRBV4-2 with TRBJ2-3, with TRBD2 as a possible D gene (6 bases). V gave up 0 bases and J gave up 3 bases, with 7 bases separating them. This CDR3 has 14 amino acids. Germline assignment: CDR1 LGHNA and CDR2 YNFKEQ. The CDR3 sequence: CASSQEAGTDTQYF. CDR3 bases: TGTGCCAGCAGCCAAGAGGCGGGAACAGATACGCAGTATTTT.

This clonotype occurred many times. The rearrangement joins TRBV6-2 or TRBV6-3 to TRBJ2-7; D not resolved. V was pared by 0 bases and J by 9 bases, with 15 bases between. The germline V gene encodes CDR1 MNHEY and CDR2 SVGEGT. The CDR3 is made up of 14 amino acids. The CDR3, as DNA: TGTGCCAGCAGTTACTCGGATGGGCAACCCGTGCAGTACTTC. This encodes CASSYSDGQPVQYF.

This clonotype was seen many times. This rearrangement joins TRBV4-1 to TRBJ1-5; D gene unclear. V was cut by 0 bases and J by 0 bases, with 9 bases left in between. Germline CDR1 is MGHRA and CDR2 is YSYEKL. CDR3 length: 16 amino acids. CDR3 protein: CASSQDRSNSNQPQHF. The DNA of the CDR3 is TGCGCCAGCAGCCAAGATAGATCGAATAGCAATCAGCCCCAGCATTTT.

J is TRBJ1-6 and V is TRBV7-9; no clear D gene. Looked up from germline, CDR1 is SEHNR and CDR2 is FQNEAQ (reference sequence). V lost 6 bases, J lost 13 bases, and 19 bases lay in between. CDR3 length equals 14 residues. The DNA of the CDR3 is TGTGCCAGCAGTTTGGCCGGGCCTCTGAACCCCCTCCACTTT. It specifies CASSLAGPLNPLHF.

The J gene is TRBJ1-3, the V gene TRBV20-1; 7 bases line up with TRBD1. The CDR3 is 13 amino acids. CDR1 is DFQATT and CDR2 is SNEGSKA in the germline V gene (reference sequence). The trim removed 5 bases at V and 2 bases at J, leaving 3 bases unmatched. The CDR3 loop reads CSAYGTAGNTIYF. As DNA, the CDR3 is TGCAGTGCTTATGGGACAGCTGGAAACACCATATATTTT.

In its sample, this clonotype was seen a few times. The chain recombines TRBV20-1 with TRBJ2-7; 8 bases are a match to TRBD2. With 1 base clipped from V and 6 bases from J, the junction kept 8 bases outside the gene matches. This CDR3 is 14 amino acids long. Looked up from germline, CDR1 is DFQATT and CDR2 is SNEGSKA (reference sequence). CDR3 nucleotides: TGCAGTGCTAGAGGGTTAGCGGGGAGGGCCGAGCAGTACTTC. Translating gives CSARGLAGRAEQYF.

This clonotype was recorded many times. This rearrangement joins TRBV7-2 to TRBJ2-5; 10 positions match TRBD1. The germline V gene encodes CDR1 SGHTA and CDR2 FQGNSA. The CDR3 loop spans 14 amino acids. V trimming: 5 bases; J trimming: 4 bases; junction bases outside the gene matches: 4. The CDR3 DNA reads TGTGCCAGCAGCCGCGACAGGGGGCGAGAGACCCAGTACTTC. It encodes CASSRDRGRETQYF.

The table lists this clonotype with a few counts. The chain is built from TRBV6-1 and TRBJ2-7, with 9 bases aligning to TRBD1. The CDR3 covers 15 residues. The junction had 13 bases not matched to a gene; V was cut back by 6 bases and J by 7 bases. CDR1 is MNHNS, CDR2 SASEGT, per germline. CDR3 nucleotides: TGTGCCAGCAGCACTCTAAGGACAGGGGTGTTTGAGCAGTACTTC. Translated: CASSTLRTGVFEQYF.

There are many counts of this clonotype. The rearrangement uses TRBV5-1 and TRBJ2-1, with D perhaps TRBD1 or TRBD2 (5 bases each). The ends were cut back, 0 bases at V and 10 bases at J, with 14 bases in the middle. Germline lookup yields CDR1 SGHRS and CDR2 YFSETQ. The CDR3 totals 14 residues. CDR3: CASSLAGTSEEQFF. The CDR3 DNA reads TGCGCCAGCAGCTTGGCCGGGACCTCCGAGGAGCAGTTCTTC.